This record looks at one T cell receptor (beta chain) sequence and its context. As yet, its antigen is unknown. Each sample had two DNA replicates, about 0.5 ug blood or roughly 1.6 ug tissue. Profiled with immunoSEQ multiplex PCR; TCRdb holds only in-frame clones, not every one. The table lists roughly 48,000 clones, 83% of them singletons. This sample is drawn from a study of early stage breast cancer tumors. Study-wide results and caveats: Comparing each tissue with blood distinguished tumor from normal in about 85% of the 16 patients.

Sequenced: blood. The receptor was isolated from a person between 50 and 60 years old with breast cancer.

The CDR3 nucleotides are TGCGCCACCGCGGGACTAGCGGCAACAGATACGCAGTATTTT. Its protein is CATAGLAATDTQYF. The chain uses TRBV5-1 and TRBJ2-3; 11 bases line up with TRBD2. Germline V gene sequence: CDR1 SGHRS, CDR2 YFSETQ. The CDR3 is made up of 14 amino acids. The J segment lost 3 bases and the V segment lost 9 bases, leaving 6 bases of the junction unmatched.